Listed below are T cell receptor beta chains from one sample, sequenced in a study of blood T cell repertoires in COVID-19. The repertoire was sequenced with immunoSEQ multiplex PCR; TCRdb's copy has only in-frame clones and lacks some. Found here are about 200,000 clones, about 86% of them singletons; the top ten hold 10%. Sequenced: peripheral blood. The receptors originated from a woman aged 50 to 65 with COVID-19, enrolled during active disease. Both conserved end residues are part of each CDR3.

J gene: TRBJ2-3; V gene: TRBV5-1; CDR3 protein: CASKTSLAGRPSTDTQYF
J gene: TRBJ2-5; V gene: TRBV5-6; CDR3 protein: CASSLAGPGQETQYF
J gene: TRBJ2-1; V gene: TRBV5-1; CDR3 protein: CASSFLAGNNEQFF
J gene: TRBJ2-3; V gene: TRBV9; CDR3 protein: CASSVEGVVTDTQYF
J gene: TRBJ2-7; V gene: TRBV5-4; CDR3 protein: CASSSGGSYEQYF
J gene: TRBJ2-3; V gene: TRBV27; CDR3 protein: CASGGGRSSTDTQYF
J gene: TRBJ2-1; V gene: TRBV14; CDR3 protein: CASSPLQGLREQFF
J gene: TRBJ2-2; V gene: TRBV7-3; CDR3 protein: CASSLGTGGLTGELFF
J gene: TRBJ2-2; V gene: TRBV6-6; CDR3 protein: CASSWKGWDGELFF
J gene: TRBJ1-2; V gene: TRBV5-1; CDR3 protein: CASTDRGLYGYTF
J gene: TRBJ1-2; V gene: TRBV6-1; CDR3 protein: CASSETPPNYGYTF
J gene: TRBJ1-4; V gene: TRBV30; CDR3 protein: CAWGDGGQIKKLFF
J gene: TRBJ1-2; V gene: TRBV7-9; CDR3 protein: CASSLGPVTGAYGYTF
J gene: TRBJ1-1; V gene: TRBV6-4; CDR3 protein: CASSDRGHTEAFF
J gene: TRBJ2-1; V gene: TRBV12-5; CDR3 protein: CASGLSGDYNEQFF
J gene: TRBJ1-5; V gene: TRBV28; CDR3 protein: CASSLRGSNQPQHF
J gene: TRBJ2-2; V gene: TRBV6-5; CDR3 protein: CASNPGGTGELFF
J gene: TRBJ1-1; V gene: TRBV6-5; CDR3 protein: CASSAKGTGSTEAFF
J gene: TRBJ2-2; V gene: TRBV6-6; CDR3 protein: CASSGSRTGANTGELFF
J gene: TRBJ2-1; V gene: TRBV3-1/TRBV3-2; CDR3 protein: CASSAPGRGEQFF
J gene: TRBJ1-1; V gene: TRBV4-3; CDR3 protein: CASSQLTGNTEAFF
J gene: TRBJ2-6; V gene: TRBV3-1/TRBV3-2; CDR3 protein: CASSQPGQYSGANVLTF
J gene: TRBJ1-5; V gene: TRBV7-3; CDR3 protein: CASSGDREGQPQHF
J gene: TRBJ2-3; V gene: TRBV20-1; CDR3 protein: CSASEVWGLAIDTQYF
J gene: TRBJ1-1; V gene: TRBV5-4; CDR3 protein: CASSWDRMNTEAFF
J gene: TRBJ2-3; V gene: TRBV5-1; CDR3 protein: CASSLGWLEDYTDTQYF
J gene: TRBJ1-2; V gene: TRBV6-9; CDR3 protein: CASIQPGQGNYGYTF
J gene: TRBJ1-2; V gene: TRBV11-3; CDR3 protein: CASSLGTGAPGYTF
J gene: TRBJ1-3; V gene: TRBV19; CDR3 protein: CASSATGQGNTIYF
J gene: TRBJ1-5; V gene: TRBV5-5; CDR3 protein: CASSLSEYSNQPQHF
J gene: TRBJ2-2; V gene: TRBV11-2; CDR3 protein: CASSLRGIGRRLFF
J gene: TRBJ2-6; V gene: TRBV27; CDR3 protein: CASTTLDRGNSGANVLTF
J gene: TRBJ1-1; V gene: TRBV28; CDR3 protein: CASQTGGTEAFF
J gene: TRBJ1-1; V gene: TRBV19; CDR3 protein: CASSSQGATEAFF